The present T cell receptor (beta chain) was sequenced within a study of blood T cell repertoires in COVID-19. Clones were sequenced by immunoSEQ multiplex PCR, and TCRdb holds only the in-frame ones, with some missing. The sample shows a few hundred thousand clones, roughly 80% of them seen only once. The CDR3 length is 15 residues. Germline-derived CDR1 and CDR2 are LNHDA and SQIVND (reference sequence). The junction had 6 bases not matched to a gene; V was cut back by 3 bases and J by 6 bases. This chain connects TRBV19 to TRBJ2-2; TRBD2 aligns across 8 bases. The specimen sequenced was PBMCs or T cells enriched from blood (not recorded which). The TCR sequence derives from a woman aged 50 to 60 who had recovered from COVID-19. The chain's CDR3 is CASSIGTRSAGELFF. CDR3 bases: TGTGCCAGTAGTATCGGGACTAGGAGCGCCGGGGAGCTGTTTTTT.